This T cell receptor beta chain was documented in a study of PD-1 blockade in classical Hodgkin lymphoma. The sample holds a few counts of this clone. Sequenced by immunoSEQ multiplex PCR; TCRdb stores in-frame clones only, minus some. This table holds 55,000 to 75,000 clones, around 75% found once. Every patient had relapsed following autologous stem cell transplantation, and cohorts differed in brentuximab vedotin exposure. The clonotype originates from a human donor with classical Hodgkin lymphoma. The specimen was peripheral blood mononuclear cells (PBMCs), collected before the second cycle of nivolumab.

The CDR3 protein is CASSGGHGGSPLHF. As DNA, the CDR3 is TGTGCCAGCAGCGGGGGACACGGAGGATCACCCCTCCACTTT. This chain uses TRBV5-8 with TRBJ1-6, with D possibly being TRBD1 (6 bases). V lost 4 bases and J lost 10, with 15 bases in between. The CDR3 runs to 14 residues. Germline loops: CDR1 SGHTS, CDR2 YDEGEE. The variable domain in full, with the rest retrieved from reference TRBV5-8 and TRBJ1-6, is EAGVTQSPTHLIKTRGQQATLRCSPISGHTSVYWYQQALGLGLQFLLWYDEGEERNRGNFPPRFSGRQFPNYSSELNVNALELEDSALYLCASSGGHGGSPLHFGNGTRLTVT.